Shown below are 3 T cell receptor beta chains from a single sample sequenced in a study of blood T cell repertoires in COVID-19. Here immunoSEQ multiplex PCR was the method, and the copy in TCRdb shows in-frame clones only, minus some. This sample has some 120,000 clones, with 90% found just once. Sequencing used peripheral blood. The receptor set was obtained from a man in his sixties with COVID-19, enrolled during active disease.

This sequence joins TRBV28 and TRBJ2-7, with D possibly matching TRBD1 (5 bases). The CDR3 runs to 12 residues. Per the germline V gene, CDR1 is MDHEN and CDR2 is SYDVKM. Between the trimmed V and J ends, which lost 5 bases and 2 bases, there was a span of 7 bases. CDR3 residues: CASSPGTYEQYF. The CDR3 DNA follows: TGTGCCAGCAGTCCAGGGACCTACGAGCAGTACTTC. Drawing the rest from reference TRBV28 and TRBJ2-7, the complete variable domain is DVKVTQSSRYLVKRTGEKVFLECVQDMDHENMFWYRQDPGLGLRLIYFSYDVKMKEKGDIPEGYSVSREKKERFSLILESASTNQTSMYLCASSPGTYEQYFGPGTRLTVT.

V and J are TRBV11-1 and TRBJ2-5, with a weak D call TRBD1 (5 bases). Germline assignment: CDR1 SGHAT and CDR2 FQDESV (reference sequence). The CDR3 has 14 residues. V lost 5 bases to trimming and J lost 1 base, with 11 bases between them. CDR3 sequence reads: CASSARQFQETQYF. The DNA for the CDR3 is TGTGCCAGCAGCGCAAGACAGTTCCAAGAGACCCAGTACTTC.

The chain uses TRBV13 and TRBJ1-5; D not resolved. Trimming cost V 0 bases and J 5 bases, with 8 bases left between them. Germline V gives CDR1 PRHDT, CDR2 FYEKMQ (reference sequence). The CDR3 contains 14 residues. CDR3: CASSLGGRDQPQHF. The CDR3 DNA reads as TGTGCCAGCAGCTTAGGTGGGCGGGATCAGCCCCAGCATTTT.